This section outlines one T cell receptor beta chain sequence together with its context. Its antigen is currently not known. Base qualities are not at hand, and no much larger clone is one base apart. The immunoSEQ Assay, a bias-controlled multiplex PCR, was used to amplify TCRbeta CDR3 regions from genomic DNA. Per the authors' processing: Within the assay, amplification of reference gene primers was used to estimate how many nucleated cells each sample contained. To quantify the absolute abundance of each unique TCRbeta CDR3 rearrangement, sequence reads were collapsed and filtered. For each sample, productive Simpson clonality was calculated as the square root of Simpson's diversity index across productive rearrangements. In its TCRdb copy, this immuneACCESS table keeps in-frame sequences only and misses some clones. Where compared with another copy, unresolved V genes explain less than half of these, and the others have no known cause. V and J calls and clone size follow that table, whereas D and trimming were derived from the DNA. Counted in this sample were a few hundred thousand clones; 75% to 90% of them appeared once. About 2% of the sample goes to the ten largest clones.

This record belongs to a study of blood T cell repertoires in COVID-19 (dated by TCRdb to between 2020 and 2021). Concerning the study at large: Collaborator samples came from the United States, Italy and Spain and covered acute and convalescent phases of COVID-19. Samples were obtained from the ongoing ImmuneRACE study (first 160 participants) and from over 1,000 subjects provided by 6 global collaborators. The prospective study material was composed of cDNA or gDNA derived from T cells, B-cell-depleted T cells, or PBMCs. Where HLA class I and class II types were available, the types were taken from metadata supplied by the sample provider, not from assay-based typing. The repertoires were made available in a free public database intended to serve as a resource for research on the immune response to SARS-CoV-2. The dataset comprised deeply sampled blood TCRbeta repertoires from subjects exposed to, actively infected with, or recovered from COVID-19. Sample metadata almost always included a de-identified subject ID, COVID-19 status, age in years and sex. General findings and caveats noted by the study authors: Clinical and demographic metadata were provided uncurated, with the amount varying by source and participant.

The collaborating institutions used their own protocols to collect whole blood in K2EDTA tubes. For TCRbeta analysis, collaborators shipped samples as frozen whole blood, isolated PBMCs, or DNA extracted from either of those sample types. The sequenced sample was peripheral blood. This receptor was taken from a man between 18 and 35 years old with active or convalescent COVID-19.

CDR3 reads: CASSSGLAEYQETQYF. In nucleotide form, the sequence is TGTGCCAGCAGTTCAGGACTAGCTGAGTACCAAGAGACCCAGTACTTC. The V gene is TRBV27 and the J gene is TRBJ2-5; 8 middle bases align to TRBD2. Taken from cysteine to phenylalanine, the CDR3 has 16 residues. Only the CDR3 portion is preserved as DNA: 48 bases, with reading frame beginning at the first base. In the germline V gene (reference sequence), CDR1 corresponds to MNHEY and CDR2 to SMNVEV. Trimming takes 4 bases off V and 0 bases off J; junction bases not matched to a gene: 7.